This TCR beta chain was sequenced in a study of blood T cell repertoires in COVID-19. Study at large: The United States, Italy and Spain were the sources of the acute and convalescent COVID-19 samples. PBMCs, B-cell-depleted T cells, or T cells provided the cDNA or gDNA that made up the material.

Deletions cut 4 bases from V and 0 bases from J, with 11 bases between. The CDR3 loop spans 15 amino acids. Germline lookup yields CDR1 SGHNT and CDR2 YYREEE (reference sequence). TCRdb keeps only in-frame clones here, not all; method: immunoSEQ multiplex PCR. The sample carries over 35,000 clones, roughly 73% recorded once. This sequence joins TRBV5-4 and TRBJ2-1; a possible D gene is TRBD2 (6 bases). This sequence originates from a man in his 60s with acute or convalescent COVID-19. The sample consisted of peripheral blood. CDR3 bases: TGTGCCAGCAGCGGTGAGGGAGGCTCCTACAATGAGCAGTTCTTC. This translates into CASSGEGGSYNEQFF.